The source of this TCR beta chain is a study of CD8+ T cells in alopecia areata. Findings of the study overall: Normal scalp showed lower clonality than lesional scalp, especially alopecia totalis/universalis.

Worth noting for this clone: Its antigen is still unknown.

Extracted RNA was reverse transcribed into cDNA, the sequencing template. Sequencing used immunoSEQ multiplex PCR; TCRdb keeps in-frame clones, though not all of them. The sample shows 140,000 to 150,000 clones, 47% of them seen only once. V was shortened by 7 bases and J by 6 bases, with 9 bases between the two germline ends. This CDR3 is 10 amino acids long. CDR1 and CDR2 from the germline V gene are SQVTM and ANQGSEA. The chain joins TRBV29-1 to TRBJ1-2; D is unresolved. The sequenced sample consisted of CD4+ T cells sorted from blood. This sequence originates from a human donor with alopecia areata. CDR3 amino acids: CSAGGNGYTF. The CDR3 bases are TGCAGCGCTGGCGGTAATGGCTACACCTTC.